Listed here are 26 T cell receptor beta chains from one sample, sequenced in a study of shared clonotypes between healthy human individuals. Clones were read by immunoSEQ multiplex PCR, and TCRdb kept only the in-frame ones, dropping some. Here the sample spans some 1.1 million clones, approximately 75% being singletons. The specimen sequenced was memory CD4+ T cells from PBMCs. Subset described: CD45RA-negative fraction. These receptors all come from a man younger than 35 in good health. Some clones in this sample may be carry-over from other donors' samples.

The chain uses TRBV2 and TRBJ1-4; D call uncertain. V was trimmed by 3 bases and J by 14 bases, leaving 16 bases between them. Germline assignment: CDR1 SNHLY and CDR2 FYNNEI. CDR3 length equals 13 residues. CDR3 nucleotides: TGTGCCAGCAGTGAGGAGGGTGGAACGTCCCTGTTTTTT. Its protein product is CASSEEGGTSLFF.

Comment on this clone: One end of the junction does not line up with germline, which may come from a read error. DNA for the CDR3: TGTGCCAGCCTGACAGAAACCTACAATGGGCAGTTCTTC. Amino acid sequence: CASLTETYNGQFF. The chain recombines TRBV28 with TRBJ2-1; the D gene is possibly TRBD1 (5 bases). Germline CDR1 MDHEN, CDR2 SYDVKM. CDR3 size: 13 residues.

This chain connects TRBV9 to TRBJ1-4, with D possibly being TRBD1 (6 bases). Trimming pared 5 bases from V and 0 bases from J, leaving 8 bases between. This CDR3 has 14 residues. CDR1 SGDLS and CDR2 YYNGEE come from the germline V gene. The CDR3 DNA is TGTGCCAGCAGTACAGGGTCAACTAATGAAAAACTGTTTTTT. Translation gives CASSTGSTNEKLFF.

The chain recombines TRBV5-1 with TRBJ1-1; no clear D gene. Germline V gives CDR1 SGHRS, CDR2 YFSETQ. This CDR3 spans 13 amino acids. V was pared by 0 bases and J by 4 bases, with 7 bases between. The DNA for the CDR3 is TGCGCCAGCAGCTTGGATAGTCCCACTGAAGCTTTCTTT. Translated, it gives CASSLDSPTEAFF.

The chain uses TRBV7-2 and TRBJ2-1; TRBD1 agrees at 11 bases. CDR1 SGHTA and CDR2 FQGNSA come from the germline V gene. V trimming: 3 bases; J trimming: 7 bases; junction bases outside the gene matches: 5. CDR3 length equals 15 residues. DNA of the CDR3: TGTGCCAGCAGCTTTACCGGGACAGGGGGGAATGAGCAGTTCTTC. This encodes CASSFTGTGGNEQFF.

J is TRBJ1-4 and V is TRBV4-1, with unresolved D. Germline CDR1 MGHRA, CDR2 YSYEKL. Trimming removed 1 base at V and 8 bases at J, with 14 bases between. This CDR3 has 15 amino acids. The DNA of the CDR3 is TGCGCCAGCAGCCAAGCTCCCGCGGCGGACGAAAAACTGTTTTTT. Translated, it gives CASSQAPAADEKLFF.

This clone appeared a few times. Written as DNA, the CDR3 is TGTGCCAGAAGCTTGGTCCGGGACAGGAGCTACGAGCAGTACTTC. This gives the protein CARSLVRDRSYEQYF. The V and J genes are TRBV5-3 and TRBJ2-7, with 8 bases identical to TRBD1. TRBV5-3 is placed among ORFs of uncertain function. The CDR3 consists of 15 residues. J lost 3 bases, V lost 0 bases, and 5 bases had no gene match.

This clone was observed once. The rearrangement links TRBV30 to TRBJ1-5; TRBD1 is a possible D gene (6 bases). V lost 1 base and J 2 bases, leaving 15 bases between the germline ends. Germline V CDR1 and CDR2: GTSNPN, SVGIG (reference sequence). This CDR3 comprises 16 residues. CDR3 sequence: CAWSGRGAPGNQPQHF. Here the CDR3 DNA reads TGTGCCTGGAGTGGGCGGGGGGCGCCGGGCAATCAGCCCCAGCATTTT. The complete variable domain, with remaining parts taken from reference TRBV30 and TRBJ1-5, reads SQTIHQWPATLVQPVGSPLSLECTVEGTSNPNLYWYRQAAGRGLQLLFYSVGIGQISSEVPQNLSASRPQDRQFILSSKKLLLSDSGFYLCAWSGRGAPGNQPQHFGDGTRLSIL.

This sequence joins TRBV5-1 and TRBJ2-1, with 9 bases fitting TRBD2. CDR1 is SGHRS and CDR2 is YFSETQ in the germline V gene. CDR3 size: 16 residues. V shed 3 bases, J shed 8 bases, and the junction held 12 bases outside the gene matches. The CDR3 nucleotides are TGCGCCAGCAGCTACGCCGGGACTAGCTTAAACGATGAGCAGTTCTTC. Protein: CASSYAGTSLNDEQFF.

This chain uses TRBV11-2 with TRBJ1-1, with a weak D call TRBD1 (5 bases). V gave up 4 bases and J gave up 6 bases, with 12 bases separating them. Looked up from germline, CDR1 is SGHAT and CDR2 is FQNNGV. The length of the CDR3 is 13 residues. The CDR3 protein is CASSSTGGSEAFF. The CDR3 nucleotides are TGTGCCAGCAGCTCAACAGGTGGGTCTGAAGCTTTCTTT.

CDR3 protein: CSYLVQLNTDTQYF. CDR3 DNA sequence: TGCAGCTACCTAGTCCAGCTAAACACAGATACGCAGTATTTT. V gene TRBV29-1 combines with J gene TRBJ2-3, with D unresolved. The CDR3 contains 14 residues. CDR1 and CDR2 (germline): SQVTM, ANQGSEA. Trimming took 8 bases from V and 2 from J, leaving 17 bases between them.

The V gene is TRBV7-3, the J gene TRBJ2-3; tentative D call: TRBD1 (6 bases). The CDR3 loop spans 16 amino acids. The germline V gene encodes CDR1 SGHTA and CDR2 FQGTGA. Between the trimmed V and J ends, which lost 4 bases and 2 bases, there was a span of 16 bases. The DNA of the CDR3 is TGTGCCAGCAGCTCCTCGACAGGCGGAATCACAGATACGCAGTATTTT. It is translated as CASSSSTGGITDTQYF.

This clone came up many times. Distinct nucleotide sequences in the sample also encode this CDR3. The CDR3 DNA reads TGTGCCAGCAGTGAAGGGAGGGAGACCCAGTACTTC. This translates into CASSEGRETQYF. V gene TRBV2 combines with J gene TRBJ2-5, with a possible D match to TRBD2 (5 bases). V was trimmed by 1 base and J by 5 bases, leaving 5 bases between them. Germline CDR1 SNHLY, CDR2 FYNNEI. This CDR3 contains 12 residues.

Remarks on this clone: Since a much larger clone is just one base distant, this may be a read error. This rearrangement joins TRBV28 to TRBJ2-2; 9 bases agree with TRBD1. Germline-derived CDR1 and CDR2 are MDHEN and SYDVKM. The CDR3 sequence is 17 residues long. The CDR3 DNA reads as TGTGCCGGCAGTTTGGCCGGGACAGGGTTCTCCACCGGGGAGCTGTTTTTT. Protein sequence: CAGSLAGTGFSTGELFF. The full variable domain, rest sourced from reference TRBV28 and TRBJ2-2, is DVKVTQSSRYLVKRTGEKVFLECVQDMDHENMFWYRQDPGLGLRLIYFSYDVKMKEKGDIPEGYSVSREKKERFSLILESASTNQTSMYLCAGSLAGTGFSTGELFFGEGSRLTVL.

This clone was recorded once. V and J are TRBV7-4 and TRBJ2-7, with 10 nucleotides matching TRBD1. Trimming removed 1 base from V and 8 bases from J; junction bases left unmatched: 11. The CDR3 extends over 16 amino acids. Per the germline V gene, CDR1 is SGHVT and CDR2 is SQSDAQ. CDR3 DNA sequence: TGTGCCAGCAGCTTAGGGGTCGGACAGGGGGTCTTGAAGCAGTACTTC. As protein: CASSLGVGQGVLKQYF.

The chain combines TRBV5-8 with TRBJ1-5, with unresolved D. This CDR3 has 16 residues. V dropped 0 bases and J dropped 1 base, with 11 bases sitting between them. Germline V gene sequence: CDR1 SGHTS, CDR2 YDEGEE. The CDR3 is CASSLGNSQSNQPQHF. The DNA for the CDR3 is TGTGCCAGCAGCTTGGGAAACAGCCAGAGCAATCAGCCCCAGCATTTT.

This clone was seen ten or more times. The rearrangement uses TRBV19 and TRBJ2-6, with a tentative D call TRBD1 (6 bases). Germline assignment: CDR1 LNHDA and CDR2 SQIVND (reference sequence). With 6 bases removed from V and 0 bases from J, the gap between germline ends came to 15 bases. This CDR3 is 17 amino acids long. CDR3 bases: TGTGCCAGTAGGCTATGGGACACATACTCTGGGGCCAACGTCCTGACTTTC. Protein product: CASRLWDTYSGANVLTF.

This clone has a single count. The chain uses TRBV5-8 and TRBJ2-2; D is perhaps TRBD1 (5 bases). The germline gives CDR1 SGHTS, CDR2 YDEGEE. Trimming took off 4 bases at V and 0 bases at J, with 13 bases between the two ends. The CDR3 sequence is 16 residues long. The CDR3 reads CASSVGHISNTGELFF. In DNA, the CDR3 is TGTGCCAGCAGCGTAGGACACATCTCGAACACCGGGGAGCTGTTTTTT. The whole variable domain, filled in from reference TRBV5-8 and TRBJ2-2, reads EAGVTQSPTHLIKTRGQQATLRCSPISGHTSVYWYQQALGLGLQFLLWYDEGEERNRGNFPPRFSGRQFPNYSSELNVNALELEDSALYLCASSVGHISNTGELFFGEGSRLTVL.

The chain carries TRBV10-3 and TRBJ1-2; D possibly corresponds to TRBD1 (6 bases). CDR1 and CDR2 (germline): ENHRY, SYGVKD. The V gene lost 4 bases and the J gene lost 10 bases, with 16 bases spanning the gap. There are 13 residues in the CDR3. As DNA, the CDR3 is TGTGCCATCAGTGCTCAGGTACAGGGATACTACACCTTC. It translates to CAISAQVQGYYTF.

This rearrangement joins TRBV29-1 to TRBJ2-3, with unresolved D. The CDR3 is 12 amino acids. The germline CDR1 and CDR2 sequences are SQVTM and ANQGSEA. The germline V and J ends were trimmed by 2 bases and 4 bases, with 7 bases remaining between them. The CDR3 loop is CSVEPLSDTQYF. The CDR3 DNA is TGCAGCGTTGAACCACTTTCAGATACGCAGTATTTT.

Only a few counts were recorded for this clone. The V and J genes are TRBV2 and TRBJ1-1; D might be TRBD1 (6 bases). Trimming stripped 6 bases from V and 3 bases from J, with 14 bases between. CDR1 is SNHLY and CDR2 is FYNNEI in the germline V gene. The CDR3 totals 14 residues. CDR3 bases: TGTGCCAGCAGCCCTGAACAGGGTTACACTGAAGCTTTCTTT. Translated, it gives CASSPEQGYTEAFF.

The chain is built from TRBV7-6 and TRBJ2-3, with 10 bases lining up with TRBD2. Germline values: CDR1 SGHVS, CDR2 FNYEAQ. Trimming cost V 5 bases and J 2 bases; bases outside gene matches: 4. This CDR3 is 15 amino acids long. For the CDR3, the DNA is TGTGCCAGCAGCCAAGCGGGAGGGTTCACAGATACGCAGTATTTT. This translates into CASSQAGGFTDTQYF.

The sample holds a few counts of this clone. Other DNA sequences in the same sample also yield this CDR3. This chain links TRBV7-2 with TRBJ1-5; D is unresolved. This CDR3 has 14 residues. Germline CDR1 reads SGHTA; CDR2 reads FQGNSA. V gave up 1 base and J gave up 4 bases, with 8 bases separating them. The CDR3 spells CASSLGAGNQPQHF. The CDR3 nucleotides are TGTGCCAGCAGCTTAGGGGCCGGAAATCAGCCCCAGCATTTT.

Many counts were recorded for this clone. The chain couples TRBV6-6 to TRBJ1-2; 8 bases match TRBD1. Trimming cost V 6 bases and J 2 bases; bases outside gene matches: 8. The CDR3 is 15 residues long. The V gene's germline CDR1 is MNHNY and CDR2 SVGAGI (reference sequence). CDR3 loop: CASSIRGQGNYGYTF. The CDR3 DNA follows: TGTGCCAGCAGCATCCGCGGACAGGGAAACTATGGCTACACCTTC.

The V call is TRBV4-2, the J call TRBJ1-2; 7 bases fit TRBD1. Trimming at V came to 1 base and at J to 4 bases, leaving 18 bases not matched to a gene. Looked up from germline, CDR1 is LGHNA and CDR2 is YNFKEQ. The CDR3 sequence is 19 residues long. For the CDR3, the DNA is TGTGCCAGCAGCCAAGGTCTTGGCAGGGGGTTTCCCCTTGGCTATGGCTACACCTTC. As protein: CASSQGLGRGFPLGYGYTF.

The CDR3 protein is CASSLSGVGVSEQYF. Written as DNA, the CDR3 is TGTGCCAGCAGTTTAAGTGGGGTCGGGGTAAGCGAGCAGTACTTC. This chain links TRBV28 with TRBJ2-5, with TRBD2 as a possible D gene (5 bases). TRBJ2-7 matches the DNA end more closely, so the J call is doubtful. This CDR3 is 15 amino acids long. The germline gives CDR1 MDHEN, CDR2 SYDVKM.